The 28 T cell receptor beta chains below come from one sample, sequenced in a study of blood T cell repertoires in COVID-19. TCRdb's copy holds only in-frame clones and misses some; the assay was immunoSEQ multiplex PCR. Counted here are 25,000 to 30,000 clones, around 92% occurring once; the ten biggest clones make up roughly 2.7%. Sequencing used peripheral blood. The receptors originated from a human donor in a cohort sampled during active COVID-19.

In its sample, this clone was seen once. V and J are TRBV5-1 and TRBJ2-1; the match to TRBD2 covers 9 bases. After removal of 4 bases from V and 8 bases from J, the junction contained 7 bases not matched to a gene. Germline lookup yields CDR1 SGHRS and CDR2 YFSETQ. The CDR3 sequence is 14 residues long. CDR3 region: CASSTGTSNYEQFF. The CDR3 DNA reads TGCGCCAGCAGCACCGGGACTAGCAACTATGAGCAGTTCTTC.

The chain has TRBV6-5 and TRBJ2-5; TRBD1 might be the D (5 bases). Germline-derived CDR1 and CDR2 are MNHEY and SVGAGI. This CDR3 spans 11 amino acids. The ends were cut back, 6 bases at V and 7 bases at J, with 9 bases in the middle. DNA for the CDR3: TGTGCCAGCAGATTTAGGGGGACCCAGTACTTC. Translating gives CASRFRGTQYF.

The V gene is TRBV15, the J gene TRBJ2-6; 7 positions match TRBD1. The CDR3 has 16 residues. The germline CDR1 and CDR2 sequences are LNHNV and YYDKDF (reference sequence). Trimming cost V 3 bases and J 2 bases; bases outside gene matches: 4. The CDR3 region has the DNA TGTGCCACCAGCAGGGGCACAGGGGCTGGGGCCAACGTCCTGACTTTC. This gives the protein CATSRGTGAGANVLTF.

As regards this clone: One junction end disagrees with the germline gene, perhaps due to a read error. The chain is built from TRBV9 and TRBJ2-1; TRBD2 agrees at 9 bases. CDR1 is SGDLS, CDR2 YYNGEE, per germline. The CDR3 is 18 amino acids. The CDR3 region is CASSATVGGTSLYNKQFF. The CDR3 DNA follows: TGTGCCAGCAGCGCTACCGTTGGGGGGACTAGCCTTTACAATAAGCAGTTCTTC.

The CDR3 DNA follows: TGTGCCAGCAGTGAGCCCGGACAGCACAACAGCTACACCTTC. It is translated as CASSEPGQHNSYTF. The chain joins TRBV6-1 to TRBJ1-2; tentative D call: TRBD1 (6 bases). V lost 3 bases and J lost 9, with 17 bases in between. The CDR3 is made up of 14 amino acids. The germline V gene has CDR1 MNHNS and CDR2 SASEGT.

The rearrangement joins TRBV2 to TRBJ1-6, with D maybe TRBD1 (5 bases). The CDR3 runs to 13 residues. Deletions cut 8 bases from V and 5 bases from J, with 10 bases between. The germline gives CDR1 SNHLY, CDR2 FYNNEI. The CDR3 loop is CASGALDNSPLHF. The CDR3 DNA follows: TGTGCCAGCGGGGCCCTCGATAATTCACCCCTCCACTTT.

The V and J genes are TRBV6-5 and TRBJ2-1, with D maybe TRBD2 (5 bases). There are 15 residues in the CDR3. CDR1 is MNHEY and CDR2 is SVGAGI in the germline V gene. The germline V and J ends were trimmed by 8 bases and 5 bases, with 19 bases remaining between them. The CDR3 is CASRKPGGWDNEQFF. In DNA, the CDR3 is TGTGCCAGCCGAAAACCGGGCGGGTGGGACAATGAGCAGTTCTTC.

The rearrangement uses TRBV19 and TRBJ2-5; 11 positions match TRBD1. The germline CDR1 and CDR2 sequences are LNHDA and SQIVND (reference sequence). This CDR3 has 16 amino acids. With V trimmed by 10 bases and J by 0 bases, 10 bases remained unmatched. The CDR3 sequence: CATNYGTGGNQETQYF. In DNA form, the CDR3 reads TGTGCCACCAACTATGGGACAGGGGGAAACCAAGAGACCCAGTACTTC. Combining the CDR3 with reference TRBV19 and TRBJ2-5 gives the whole variable domain DGGITQSPKYLFRKEGQNVTLSCEQNLNHDAMYWYRQDPGQGLRLIYYSQIVNDFQKGDIAEGYSVSREKKESFPLTVTSAQKNPTAFYLCATNYGTGGNQETQYFGPGTRLLVL.

This sequence joins TRBV3-1 (or the pseudogene TRBV3-2) and TRBJ1-6; the D is unclear. Germline CDR1 LGHDT, CDR2 YNNKEL (reference sequence). CDR3 size: 16 residues. V lost 5 bases to trimming and J lost 10 bases, with 21 bases between them. CDR3 sequence (DNA): TGTGCCAGCAGCAACCGCCAGGAATCGTACACGTCACCCCTCCACTTT. Amino acids: CASSNRQESYTSPLHF.

This clone occurred once. This chain uses TRBV20-1 with TRBJ1-1, with no clear D. The CDR3 contains 11 residues. Trimming stripped 3 bases from V and 3 bases from J, with 5 bases between. CDR1 and CDR2 (germline): DFQATT, SNEGSKA (reference sequence). CDR3 in amino acids: CSASGDTEAFF. The CDR3 DNA reads as TGCAGTGCTAGCGGGGACACTGAAGCTTTCTTT.

This rearrangement joins TRBV11-2 to TRBJ1-6; D gene uncertain. The CDR3 runs to 16 residues. The ends were cut back, 1 base at V and 9 bases at J, with 16 bases in the middle. Germline V lookup: CDR1 SGHAT, CDR2 FQNNGV. CDR3 loop: CASSLGSGRVGSPLHF. In DNA, the CDR3 is TGTGCCAGCAGCTTAGGGTCCGGGAGAGTAGGTTCACCCCTCCACTTT.

This clone was found a few times. The chain carries TRBV5-1 and TRBJ1-1, with D perhaps matching TRBD1 (6 bases). Trimming removed 1 base from V and 9 bases from J, with 16 bases in between. This CDR3 is built from 14 residues. Germline CDR1 SGHRS, CDR2 YFSETQ. The CDR3 protein is CASSLFEEQGKAFF. CDR3 nucleotide sequence: TGCGCCAGCAGCTTGTTTGAGGAACAGGGTAAAGCTTTCTTT. The full variable domain, completed using reference TRBV5-1 and TRBJ1-1, is KAGVTQTPRYLIKTRGQQVTLSCSPISGHRSVSWYQQTPGQGLQFLFEYFSETQRNKGNFPGRFSGRQFSNSRSEMNVSTLELGDSALYLCASSLFEEQGKAFFGQGTRLTVV.

This rearrangement joins TRBV4-1 to TRBJ1-1; D is unresolved. With 1 base removed from V and 11 bases from J, the gap between germline ends came to 17 bases. The CDR3 extends over 14 amino acids. The germline V gene has CDR1 MGHRA and CDR2 YSYEKL. CDR3 in amino acids: CASSQVRARPGAFF. The CDR3 nucleotides read TGCGCCAGCAGCCAAGTTCGGGCCCGCCCGGGGGCTTTCTTT.

J is TRBJ2-3 and V is TRBV13; no firm D call. The CDR3 loop spans 13 amino acids. The germline V and J ends were trimmed by 8 bases and 2 bases, with 11 bases remaining between them. Germline V gene data show CDR1 as PRHDT and CDR2 as FYEKMQ (reference sequence). The CDR3, as DNA: TGTGCCAGCGAGACAAGAAACACAGATACGCAGTATTTT. Its protein is CASETRNTDTQYF. Full variable domain (missing parts from reference TRBV13 and TRBJ2-3): AAGVIQSPRHLIKEKRETATLKCYPIPRHDTVYWYQQGPGQDPQFLISFYEKMQSDKGSIPDRFSAQQFSDYHSELNMSSLELGDSALYFCASETRNTDTQYFGPGTRLTVL.

This chain joins TRBV9 and TRBJ2-7; 10 nucleotides align to TRBD1. This CDR3 has 14 residues. V lost 3 bases and J lost 6; bases outside the gene matches: 6. Germline values: CDR1 SGDLS, CDR2 YYNGEE. The CDR3 nucleotides are TGTGCCAGCAGCGCGACAGGGGGCGAAATCGAGCAGTACTTC. Its translation is CASSATGGEIEQYF.

This chain connects TRBV6-2 or TRBV6-3 to TRBJ2-4; 8 positions match TRBD2. Germline V CDR1 and CDR2: MNHEY, SVGEGT. V lost 3 bases, J lost 5 bases, and 18 bases stayed unmatched. The length of the CDR3 is 19 residues. CDR3 region: CASSYLWSIGRGAENIQYF. CDR3 sequence (DNA): TGTGCCAGCAGTTATTTGTGGTCGATAGGGCGGGGGGCCGAAAACATTCAGTACTTC.

The rearrangement links TRBV4-1 to TRBJ1-1, with D possibly being TRBD1 (5 bases). CDR3 length: 13 residues. V gave up 6 bases and J gave up 2 bases, with 10 bases separating them. Germline loops: CDR1 MGHRA, CDR2 YSYEKL. CDR3 protein: CASSGHPNTEAFF. The CDR3 DNA sequence: TGCGCCAGCAGTGGACATCCAAACACTGAAGCTTTCTTT.

The rearrangement links TRBV19 to TRBJ1-2; D may be TRBD1 (5 bases). This CDR3 has 13 amino acids. Deletions cut 7 bases from V and 6 bases from J, with 15 bases between. Germline V gene data show CDR1 as LNHDA and CDR2 as SQIVND (reference sequence). CDR3 amino acids: CASKVSGVHGYTF. CDR3 nucleotides: TGTGCCAGTAAGGTGTCGGGGGTTCATGGCTACACCTTC.

The chain links TRBV27 to TRBJ1-6; no firm D call. Germline lookup yields CDR1 MNHEY and CDR2 SMNVEV (reference sequence). Trimming took off 8 bases at V and 8 bases at J, with 13 bases between the two ends. This CDR3 region has 13 residues. CDR3 sequence (DNA): TGTGCCAGCTCGACATGGTCTGATTCACCCCTCCACTTT. As protein: CASSTWSDSPLHF.

The rearrangement joins TRBV2 to TRBJ1-1, with TRBD1 identical over 8 bases. Germline values: CDR1 SNHLY, CDR2 FYNNEI. The CDR3 sequence is 13 residues long. V shed 6 bases, J shed 0 bases, and the junction held 0 bases outside the gene matches. This chain's CDR3 is CASRDRVNTEAFF. The CDR3 DNA reads TGTGCCAGCAGGGACAGGGTGAACACTGAAGCTTTCTTT.

V gene TRBV20-1 combines with J gene TRBJ2-2, with TRBD2 matching 7 bases. Germline lookup yields CDR1 DFQATT and CDR2 SNEGSKA (reference sequence). This CDR3 contains 14 residues. With V trimmed by 3 bases and J by 5 bases, 6 bases remained unmatched. The CDR3 DNA reads TGCAGTGCTAGTATGGCTAGCGGAACCGGGGAGCTGTTTTTT. Translation gives CSASMASGTGELFF.

This clone was counted a few times. The chain links TRBV19 to TRBJ2-7; 8 bases are shared with TRBD1. Germline V lookup: CDR1 LNHDA, CDR2 SQIVND (reference sequence). Trimming at V came to 3 bases and at J to 5 bases, leaving 15 bases not matched to a gene. The CDR3 totals 17 residues. The CDR3 reads CASSIYQGAEVRDEQYF. Here the CDR3 DNA reads TGTGCCAGTAGTATTTACCAGGGGGCTGAAGTCCGCGACGAGCAGTACTTC.

The rearrangement links TRBV7-2 to TRBJ2-7, with 8 bases that match TRBD2. This CDR3 region has 14 residues. Trimming took 5 bases from V and 6 from J; bases not matched to a gene: 9. Germline V gene sequence: CDR1 SGHTA, CDR2 FQGNSA. In DNA form, the CDR3 reads TGTGCCAGCAGCCTTGGACTAGCTATTACCGAGCAGTACTTC. Its protein is CASSLGLAITEQYF. Full variable domain (remainder filled in from reference TRBV7-2 and TRBJ2-7): GAGVSQSPSNKVTEKGKDVELRCDPISGHTALYWYRQSLGQGLEFLIYFQGNSAPDKSGLPSDRFSAERTGGSVSTLTIQRTQQEDSAVYLCASSLGLAITEQYFGPGTRLTVT.

The chain uses TRBV24-1 and TRBJ1-5, with a possible D match to TRBD1 (6 bases). Germline V CDR1 and CDR2: KGHDR, SFDVKD. Trimming removed 10 bases from V and 4 bases from J, with 19 bases in between. This CDR3 has 15 amino acids. CDR3 nucleotides: TGTGCCACTAAACGGGGGGCAGGTCTAAATCAGCCCCAGCATTTT. This encodes CATKRGAGLNQPQHF.

In DNA, the CDR3 is TGTGCCAGCAGAACCTACAGTGACACTGAAGCTTTCTTT. It yields the protein CASRTYSDTEAFF. The chain employs TRBV6-5 and TRBJ1-1, with no clear D. The V end lost 6 bases, the J end lost 3 bases, and 11 bases lay between the germline ends. Germline assignment: CDR1 MNHEY and CDR2 SVGAGI. CDR3 size: 13 residues.

The V gene is TRBV9, the J gene TRBJ2-7; no clear D gene. Germline lookup yields CDR1 SGDLS and CDR2 YYNGEE. The CDR3 totals 14 residues. V was trimmed by 0 bases and J by 1 base, leaving 8 bases between them. CDR3 residues: CASSVDGRSYEQYF. Here the CDR3 DNA reads TGTGCCAGCAGCGTAGATGGCAGGTCCTACGAGCAGTACTTC.

The chain combines TRBV5-6 with TRBJ1-2; no reliable D call. The CDR3 sequence is 13 residues long. Germline V gene sequence: CDR1 SGHDT, CDR2 YYEEEE. V shed 0 bases and J shed 8 bases, with 11 bases lying between them. This CDR3 is CASSLGNSGGYTF. The DNA of the CDR3 is TGTGCCAGCAGCTTGGGCAACTCAGGAGGCTACACCTTC.

This clone was counted between two and nine times. The chain recombines TRBV18 with TRBJ1-2; possible D gene TRBD1, 5 bases. The germline V gene has CDR1 KGHSH and CDR2 LQKENI. Trimming took 2 bases from V and 6 from J, leaving 7 bases between them. There are 12 residues in the CDR3. The CDR3 sequence is CASSPGANGYTF. The CDR3 nucleotides read TGTGCCAGCTCACCAGGGGCCAATGGCTACACCTTC.